The 30 T cell receptor beta chains listed next were all sequenced from one sample in a study of blood T cell repertoires in COVID-19. The method was immunoSEQ multiplex PCR; TCRdb's version includes in-frame clones alone and lacks a portion of them. The sample shows over 200,000 clones, over 75% of them seen only once. Sequenced material: PBMCs or T cells enriched from blood (not recorded which). The source of these receptors is a woman aged 25 to 39 who had been exposed to COVID-19.

The gene calls are TRBV14 and TRBJ1-2, with 9 bases that match TRBD1. CDR1 and CDR2 (germline): SGHDN, FVKESK. There are 13 residues in the CDR3. V gave up 5 bases and J gave up 7 bases; unmatched junction bases: 5. Here the CDR3 reads CASSGTGLRGYTF. In nucleotides, the CDR3 is TGTGCCAGCAGCGGGACAGGGTTACGTGGCTACACCTTC. Drawing the rest from reference TRBV14 and TRBJ1-2, the complete variable domain is EAGVTQFPSHSVIEKGQTVTLRCDPISGHDNLYWYRRVMGKEIKFLLHFVKESKQDESGMPNNRFLAERTGGTYSTLKVQPAELEDSGVYFCASSGTGLRGYTFGSGTRLTVV.

This chain links TRBV2 with TRBJ2-7, with 8 nucleotides matching TRBD1. The CDR3 has 15 residues. CDR1 is SNHLY, CDR2 FYNNEI, per germline. V was clipped by 8 bases and J by 1 base; unmatched bases: 10. CDR3 amino acids: CASGNGQGPSYEQYF. The CDR3 bases are TGTGCCAGCGGGAATGGACAGGGCCCGTCCTACGAGCAGTACTTC.

The chain recombines TRBV6-4 with TRBJ2-2; D remains unclear. The CDR3 contains 12 residues. Germline assignment: CDR1 MRHNA and CDR2 SNTAGT. V lost 5 bases, J lost 7 bases, and 8 bases lay in between. In DNA, the CDR3 is TGTGCCAGCAGTTCACTTGGCGGGGAGCTGTTTTTT. It yields the protein CASSSLGGELFF.

This clone was recorded once. This chain joins TRBV5-4 and TRBJ2-7; 7 nucleotides line up with TRBD2. CDR1 SGHNT and CDR2 YYREEE come from the germline V gene (reference sequence). V shed 4 bases, J shed 3 bases, and the junction held 7 bases outside the gene matches. The CDR3 has 14 residues. CDR3 in amino acids: CASSLTSANYEQYF. The CDR3, as DNA: TGTGCCAGCAGCCTCACTAGCGCGAACTACGAGCAGTACTTC.

The chain employs TRBV5-1 and TRBJ2-7; 10 bases agree with TRBD2. The CDR3 covers 15 residues. From germline, CDR1 is SGHRS and CDR2 YFSETQ. J was trimmed by 0 bases and V by 4 bases; bases with no gene match: 4. CDR3 loop: CASSHGTSVSYEQYF. CDR3 bases: TGCGCCAGCAGCCACGGGACTAGCGTCTCCTACGAGCAGTACTTC.

This clone was observed a handful of times. This sequence joins TRBV5-6 and TRBJ1-2, with a possible D match to TRBD1 (6 bases). The CDR3 is made up of 14 amino acids. Per the germline V gene, CDR1 is SGHDT and CDR2 is YYEEEE. V was clipped by 4 bases and J by 5 bases, with 15 bases between them. CDR3 residues: CASSPGQSRYGYTF. The DNA of the CDR3 is TGTGCCAGCAGCCCTGGACAGTCACGGTATGGCTACACCTTC.

The chain is built from TRBV5-1 and TRBJ2-1; 10 bases align to TRBD2. Germline lookup yields CDR1 SGHRS and CDR2 YFSETQ. The CDR3 is made up of 17 amino acids. The ends lost 6 bases at V and 2 bases at J; junction bases unmatched: 11. CDR3 bases: TGCGCCAGCACCAGAGGCACTAGCGGGATCCCCTACAATGAGCAGTTCTTC. Protein sequence: CASTRGTSGIPYNEQFF.

The genes are TRBV7-9 and TRBJ1-1; the D gene is possibly TRBD1 (5 bases). CDR1 SEHNR and CDR2 FQNEAQ come from the germline V gene (reference sequence). Between the trimmed V and J ends, which lost 4 bases and 11 bases, there was a span of 17 bases. The CDR3 runs 13 residues. The CDR3 DNA is TGTGCCAGCAGCTCGGTGGGGGGTTTCGGCGCTTTCTTT. This gives the protein CASSSVGGFGAFF.

The chain uses TRBV25-1 and TRBJ2-2; D remains ambiguous. This CDR3 comprises 17 residues. V lost 4 bases to trimming and J lost 1 base, with 16 bases between them. CDR1 is MGHDK, CDR2 SYGVNS, per germline. CDR3 amino acids: CASSAPTDALNTGELFF. In nucleotides, the CDR3 is TGTGCCAGCAGTGCCCCCACAGACGCCTTGAACACCGGGGAGCTGTTTTTT. Filled out from reference TRBV25-1 and TRBJ2-2, the complete variable domain reads EADIYQTPRYLVIGTGKKITLECSQTMGHDKMYWYQQDPGMELHLIHYSYGVNSTEKGDLSSESTVSRIRTEHFPLTLESARPSHTSQYLCASSAPTDALNTGELFFGEGSRLTVL.

The rearrangement joins TRBV25-1 to TRBJ2-5; 7 nucleotides line up with TRBD2. The CDR3 length is 14 residues. V was pared by 3 bases and J by 4 bases, with 5 bases of the junction left unmatched. CDR1 and CDR2 (germline): MGHDK, SYGVNS. The CDR3 loop is CASSEGRAPETQYF. CDR3 DNA: TGTGCCAGCAGTGAGGGGAGGGCCCCAGAGACCCAGTACTTC.

The rearrangement joins TRBV2 to TRBJ1-4; D gene ambiguous. Germline V gives CDR1 SNHLY, CDR2 FYNNEI. The V end lost 2 bases, the J end lost 10 bases, and 14 bases lay between the germline ends. The CDR3 is 14 residues long. The chain's CDR3 is CASSEFPREGKLFF. CDR3 DNA: TGTGCCAGCAGTGAATTCCCGCGGGAGGGAAAACTGTTTTTT.

The CDR3 loop reads CASSSGTQLETQYF. The CDR3 nucleotides read TGTGCCAGCAGTTCCGGGACACAACTTGAGACCCAGTACTTC. The rearrangement links TRBV6-5 to TRBJ2-5, with a tentative D call TRBD1 (6 bases). Trimming left V 4 bases short and J 5 bases short, with 14 bases between. Germline V gives CDR1 MNHEY, CDR2 SVGAGI. The CDR3 extends over 14 amino acids.

As concerns this clone: At one end the junction does not follow the germline gene, possibly because of a read error. The chain combines TRBV27 with TRBJ2-2; 9 bases align to TRBD1. The CDR3 loop spans 15 amino acids. Germline V lookup: CDR1 MNHEY, CDR2 SMNVEV (reference sequence). CDR3 DNA sequence: TGTGCCAGCAGTCTATCCGGGACAGGGACCGGGGAGCTGTTTTTT. Its protein is CASSLSGTGTGELFF.

Written as DNA, the CDR3 is TGTGCCAGCAGTTTCCGGGACAGGGGAATCGGGAACACTGAAGCTTTCTTT. The encoded protein is CASSFRDRGIGNTEAFF. The chain couples TRBV27 to TRBJ1-1; TRBD1 aligns across 10 bases. Germline assignment: CDR1 MNHEY and CDR2 SMNVEV (reference sequence). CDR3 length equals 17 residues. The junction had 8 bases not matched to a gene; V was cut back by 3 bases and J by 1 base.

This clone was counted a few times. V usage is TRBV7-9 and J usage is TRBJ1-3, with D tentatively TRBD1 (5 bases). Trimming removed 2 bases from V and 2 bases from J, with 16 bases in between. There are 17 residues in the CDR3. From germline, CDR1 is SEHNR and CDR2 FQNEAQ (reference sequence). CDR3: CASSLRAGLVTGNTIYF. Here the CDR3 DNA reads TGTGCCAGCAGCTTAAGGGCAGGGTTGGTCACTGGAAACACCATATATTTT.

This chain uses TRBV28 with TRBJ1-4, with a tentative D call TRBD1 (6 bases). Trimming took 5 bases from V and 8 from J, leaving 15 bases between them. Germline V CDR1 and CDR2: MDHEN, SYDVKM. This CDR3 contains 14 residues. In DNA, the CDR3 is TGTGCCAGCAGTATACACAGGGCTGGAGAAAAACTGTTTTTT. Residues: CASSIHRAGEKLFF.

Only one count was recorded for this clone. The V and J genes are TRBV9 and TRBJ2-3; 11 bases are shared with TRBD2. The V gene's germline CDR1 is SGDLS and CDR2 YYNGEE. The CDR3 contains 17 residues. J lost 5 bases, V lost 1 base, and 9 bases had no gene match. The CDR3 here is CASSVRVAGGPGDTQYF. The CDR3 bases are TGTGCCAGCAGCGTAAGGGTAGCGGGAGGGCCCGGAGATACGCAGTATTTT.

This sequence joins TRBV10-2 and TRBJ1-3; D ambiguous. Germline CDR1 and CDR2: WSHSY and SAAADI. The length of the CDR3 is 15 residues. The ends were cut back, 2 bases at V and 0 bases at J, with 8 bases in the middle. DNA of the CDR3: TGCGCCAGCAGTGAGCAGGCGTACTCTGGAAACACCATATATTTT. Translation gives CASSEQAYSGNTIYF.

The genes are TRBV12-5 and TRBJ1-3, with no clear D. CDR1 is LGHNT, CDR2 FRNRAP, per germline. Trimming cost V 7 bases and J 0 bases, with 7 bases left between them. The CDR3 extends over 13 amino acids. The CDR3 sequence is CASAYGSGNTIYF. The CDR3, as DNA: TGTGCTAGTGCCTACGGCTCTGGAAACACCATATATTTT.

This clone was detected only a few times. The chain links TRBV4-1 to TRBJ1-5, with a tentative D call TRBD1 (5 bases). The V end lost 0 bases, the J end lost 5 bases, and 11 bases lay between the germline ends. This CDR3 has 15 amino acids. CDR1 and CDR2 (germline): MGHRA, YSYEKL. The CDR3 nucleotides are TGCGCCAGCAGCCAAGATCAGGGTATGCATCAGCCCCAGCATTTT. Its protein product is CASSQDQGMHQPQHF.

The rearrangement uses TRBV2 and TRBJ2-3, with 7 bases fitting TRBD2. Trimming at V came to 10 bases and at J to 1 base, leaving 11 bases not matched to a gene. The CDR3 runs to 15 residues. Germline-derived CDR1 and CDR2 are SNHLY and FYNNEI. CDR3 bases: TGTGCCACCGTCTCGGGCAGCGGGGGCACAGATACGCAGTATTTT. Its translation: CATVSGSGGTDTQYF.

The chain combines TRBV5-1 with TRBJ2-5; 11 bases are shared with TRBD2. Germline lookup yields CDR1 SGHRS and CDR2 YFSETQ. The CDR3 contains 18 residues. With V trimmed by 1 base and J by 9 bases, 17 bases remained unmatched. CDR3: CASSLIGSGTSGSLAQYF. CDR3 coding DNA: TGCGCCAGCAGCTTGATCGGGTCGGGGACTAGCGGTTCCCTGGCCCAGTACTTC.

This chain links TRBV4-1 with TRBJ1-3; possible D gene TRBD1, 6 bases. The germline gives CDR1 MGHRA, CDR2 YSYEKL. Trimming took 1 base from V and 1 from J, leaving 20 bases between them. There are 19 residues in the CDR3. The CDR3 loop is CASSQVGGQSSLSGNTIYF. Written as DNA, the CDR3 is TGCGCCAGCAGCCAAGTGGGGGGGCAGTCCTCGTTATCTGGAAACACCATATATTTT.

The V gene is TRBV3-1 (or the pseudogene TRBV3-2), the J gene TRBJ2-2, with 11 bases lining up with TRBD2. The CDR3 has 14 residues. With 8 bases clipped from V and 3 bases from J, the junction kept 2 bases outside the gene matches. The germline gives CDR1 LGHDT, CDR2 YNNKEL (reference sequence). In DNA form, the CDR3 reads TGTGCCAGCGGGACTAGCGGTGACACCGGGGAGCTGTTTTTT. Its translation is CASGTSGDTGELFF.

The rearrangement joins TRBV5-6 to TRBJ1-2; TRBD1 matches at 9 bases. The germline V gene encodes CDR1 SGHDT and CDR2 YYEEEE. V lost 4 bases to trimming and J lost 2 bases; unmatched junction nucleotides: 6. CDR3 length: 15 residues. The CDR3 DNA is TGTGCCAGCAGCCCCGAGACAGGGGGAAACTATGGCTACACCTTC. This encodes CASSPETGGNYGYTF.

The chain is built from TRBV19 and TRBJ2-3; TRBD1 is a possible D gene (6 bases). The germline V gene has CDR1 LNHDA and CDR2 SQIVND (reference sequence). The CDR3 is 16 amino acids. The V and J ends lost 4 bases and 6 bases respectively, with 20 bases between them. This chain's CDR3 is CASSTGERISADTQYF. The CDR3 DNA is TGTGCCAGTAGTACAGGGGAGAGAATAAGTGCGGATACGCAGTATTTT.

The chain carries TRBV5-1 and TRBJ2-3, with TRBD1 matching 7 bases. The CDR3 sequence is 15 residues long. CDR1 is SGHRS and CDR2 is YFSETQ in the germline V gene. Germline trimming cut 5 bases from V and 6 bases from J; bases unmatched to any gene: 12. CDR3 residues: CASRHDRVPSDTQYF. Written as DNA, the CDR3 is TGCGCCAGCAGGCATGACAGGGTTCCTTCCGATACGCAGTATTTT.

This clone was detected only a few times. This sequence joins TRBV28 and TRBJ1-2, with a weak D call TRBD1 (6 bases). V gave up 4 bases and J gave up 6 bases, with 15 bases separating them. This CDR3 contains 14 residues. Germline V gene data show CDR1 as MDHEN and CDR2 as SYDVKM. The CDR3 bases are TGTGCCAGCAGTTCCCCCGGGGGGGCAGATGGCTACACCTTC. As protein: CASSSPGGADGYTF.

This chain uses TRBV4-2 with TRBJ2-7; 10 nucleotides match TRBD2. Losses at the gene ends were 3 bases for V and 3 bases for J; bases not matched to a gene: 2. There are 14 residues in the CDR3. CDR1 and CDR2 from the germline V gene are LGHNA and YNFKEQ. The CDR3 sequence: CASSHQREGYEQYF. CDR3 in DNA: TGTGCCAGCAGCCATCAGCGGGAGGGCTACGAGCAGTACTTC.

The chain employs TRBV2 and TRBJ2-3, with D possibly matching TRBD1 (5 bases). This CDR3 region has 14 residues. V lost 6 bases to trimming and J lost 1 base, with 11 bases between them. Germline loops: CDR1 SNHLY, CDR2 FYNNEI. The CDR3 protein is CASSRVGGTDTQYF. The CDR3 region has the DNA TGTGCCAGCAGCAGGGTTGGAGGCACAGATACGCAGTATTTT.